What follows describes a single T cell receptor (beta chain). Antigen: not known. The CDR3 totals 13 residues. Trimming removed 1 base from V and 4 bases from J, with 5 bases in between. The sample comes from a study of early T cells in non-severe SARS-CoV-2 infection. Whole-study findings and limits: Lookups in VDJdb leaned toward anti-spike CD8 responses and missed private and CD4 specificities.

TCRdb re-derived calls from the 5' RACE reads in MiXCR, one entry per CDR3 protein. The data show 45,000 to 60,000 distinct CDR3 sequences, with approximately 7.7% seen just once and about 3.7% held by the top ten. The chain combines TRBV12-3 or TRBV12-4 with TRBJ1-5, with unresolved D. The specimen was whole blood. The clonotype originates from an adult who was a healthcare worker with PCR-confirmed SARS-CoV-2 infection or an uninfected control (not recorded which). CDR3 loop: CASSLGINQPQHF. The CDR3 region has the DNA TGTGCCAGCAGTTTAGGGATTAATCAGCCCCAGCATTTT.